This TCR beta chain derives from a study of human T cells and chemical hapten exposure. The overall study: DPC at 0.01% went onto the upper back in patch tests, read at 6 days.

General study findings and limits: Those TCRs sitting above 1 in 1000 frequency stayed the same with DPC sensitization. In the PT1 data, expanded TCR counts showed a positive correlation with patch test score.

As to time point: patch test 2, 6 weeks after DPC sensitization. Regarding treatment: therapeutic diphenylcyclopropenone sensitization with weekly scalp DPC. Someone pulled total RNA out of unfractionated whole blood. TCRdb reprocessed the RACE reads via MiXCR and lists one record per CDR3 protein. The sample includes roughly 92,000 distinct CDR3 sequences, approximately 10% seen only once; the top ten take roughly 3%. This clonotype was seen ten or more times. What it binds is not known. The receptor comes from a woman in her thirties or forties with alopecia areata. Some clones in this sample may be carry-over from other donors' samples. The sample in question was whole blood, obtained in connection with sensitization to the hapten diphenylcyclopropenone (DPC).

CDR3 protein: CATDRANLQGEQFF. CDR3 sequence (DNA): TGTGCCACCGATAGGGCCAATCTACAGGGTGAGCAGTTCTTC. The chain joins TRBV7-8 to TRBJ2-1; D is perhaps TRBD1 (6 bases). The CDR3 loop spans 14 amino acids. CDR1 is SGHVS, CDR2 FQNEAQ, per germline. Deletions cut 10 bases from V and 9 bases from J, with 22 bases between.